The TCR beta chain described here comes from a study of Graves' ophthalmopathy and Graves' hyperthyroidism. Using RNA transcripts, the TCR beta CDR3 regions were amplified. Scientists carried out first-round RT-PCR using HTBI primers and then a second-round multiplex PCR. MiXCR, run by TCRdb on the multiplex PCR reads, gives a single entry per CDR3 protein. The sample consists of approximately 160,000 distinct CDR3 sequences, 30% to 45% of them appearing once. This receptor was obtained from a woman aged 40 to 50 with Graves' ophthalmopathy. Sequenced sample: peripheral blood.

CDR3: CASSLEGHSYEQYF. Here the CDR3 DNA reads TGTGCCAGCAGCTTAGAGGGGCACTCCTACGAGCAGTACTTC. The J gene is TRBJ2-7, the V gene TRBV11-2; a weak D match, TRBD1 (5 bases). The length of the CDR3 is 14 residues. Germline V gene sequence: CDR1 SGHAT, CDR2 FQNNGV. Trimming left V 0 bases short and J 0 bases short, with 6 bases between.